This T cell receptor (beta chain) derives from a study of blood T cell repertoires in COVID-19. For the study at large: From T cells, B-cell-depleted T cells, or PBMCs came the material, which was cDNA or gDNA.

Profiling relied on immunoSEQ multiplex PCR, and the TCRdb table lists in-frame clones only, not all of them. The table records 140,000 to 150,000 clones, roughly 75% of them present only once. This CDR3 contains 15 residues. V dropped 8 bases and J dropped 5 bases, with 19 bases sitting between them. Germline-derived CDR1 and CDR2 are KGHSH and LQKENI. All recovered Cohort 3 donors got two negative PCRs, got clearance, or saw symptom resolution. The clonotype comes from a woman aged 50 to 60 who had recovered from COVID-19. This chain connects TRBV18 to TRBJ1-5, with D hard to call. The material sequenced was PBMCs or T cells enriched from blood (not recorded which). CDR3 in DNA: TGTGCCAGCAGTCTAGAAATCCACGCGTATCAGCCCCAGCATTTT. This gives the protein CASSLEIHAYQPQHF.